This T cell receptor (beta chain) appears in the sequencing data of a study of T cells in Graves' hyperthyroidism and ophthalmopathy. Study results and caveats: In simple terms, a model built on 13 V-J features told ophthalmopathy apart from stable hyperthyroidism. Among clonotypes expanded in thyroid above 0.001, most were also found in blood.

RNA transcripts yielded amplified TCR beta CDR3 regions. Carried out on the TCR CDR3, a first-round RT-PCR used the HTBI primer set. A single record per CDR3 protein comes from TCRdb applying MiXCR to the multiplex PCR reads. The sample lists roughly 700,000 distinct CDR3 sequences, about 14% occurring once. This clonotype has only a few counts. Its antigen remains unidentified. This sample holds PBMCs from under 11 ml fresh peripheral blood. The CDR3 length is 16 residues. V lost 9 bases to trimming and J lost 4 bases; unmatched junction nucleotides: 14. Germline lookup yields CDR1 MNHEY and CDR2 SVGEGT.

The sequenced sample consisted of blood. This rearrangement joins TRBV6-2 or TRBV6-3 to TRBJ2-1, with 8 bases fitting TRBD2. The clonotype was recovered from a woman between 18 and 29 years old with Graves' hyperthyroidism. CDR3 DNA sequence: TGTGCCAGTCGACCACGGGGTAGCGGGACTTACAATGAGCAGTTCTTC. Its translation: CASRPRGSGTYNEQFF.